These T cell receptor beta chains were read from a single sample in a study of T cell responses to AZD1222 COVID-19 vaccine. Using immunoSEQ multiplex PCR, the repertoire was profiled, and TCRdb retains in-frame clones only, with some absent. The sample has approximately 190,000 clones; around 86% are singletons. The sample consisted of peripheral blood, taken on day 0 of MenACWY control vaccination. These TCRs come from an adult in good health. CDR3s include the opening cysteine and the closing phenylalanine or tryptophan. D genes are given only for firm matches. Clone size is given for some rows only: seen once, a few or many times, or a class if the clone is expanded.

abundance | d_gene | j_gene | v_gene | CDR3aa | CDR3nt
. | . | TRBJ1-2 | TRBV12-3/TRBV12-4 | CASSFGNYGYTF | TGTGCCAGCAGTTTTGGGAACTATGGCTACACCTTC
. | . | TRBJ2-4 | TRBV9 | CASSVDGSQNIQYF | TGTGCCAGCAGCGTAGATGGGTCCCAAAACATTCAGTACTTC
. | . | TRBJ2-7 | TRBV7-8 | CASSLDGAHYEQYF | TGTGCCAGCAGCTTAGATGGGGCCCACTACGAGCAGTACTTC
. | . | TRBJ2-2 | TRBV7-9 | CASSPSSGELFF | TGTGCCAGCAGCCCGTCTTCCGGGGAGCTGTTTTTT
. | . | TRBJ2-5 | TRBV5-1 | CASSLGGQNQETQYF | TGCGCCAGCAGCTTGGGTGGACAGAACCAAGAGACCCAGTACTTC
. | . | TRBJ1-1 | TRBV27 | CASNPPWTEAFF | TGTGCCAGCAACCCCCCGTGGACTGAAGCTTTCTTT
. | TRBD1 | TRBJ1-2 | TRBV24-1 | CATSEGASYTF | TGTGCCACCAGCGAGGGGGCCTCCTACACCTTC
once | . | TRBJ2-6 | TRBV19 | CASSIVKGAGANVLTF | TGTGCCAGTAGTATAGTGAAGGGTGCTGGGGCCAACGTCCTGACTTTC
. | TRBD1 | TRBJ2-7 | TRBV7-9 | CASSYDEADRGEQYF | TGTGCCAGCAGCTACGACGAAGCGGACAGGGGCGAGCAGTACTTC
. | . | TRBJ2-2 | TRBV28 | CATLGYTGELFF | TGTGCCACCCTAGGGTACACCGGGGAGCTGTTTTTT
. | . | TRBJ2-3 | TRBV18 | CASSPRPRTGGGTDTQYF | TGTGCCAGCTCACCCCGTCCTAGAACAGGTGGGGGAACAGATACGCAGTATTTT
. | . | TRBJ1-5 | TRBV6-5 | CASVAQGLSNQPQHF | TGTGCCAGCGTTGCGCAGGGGTTGAGCAATCAGCCCCAGCATTTT
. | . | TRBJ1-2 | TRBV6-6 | CASSNLAAPVGYGYTF | TGTGCCAGCAGTAACCTGGCCGCCCCTGTGGGCTATGGCTACACCTTC
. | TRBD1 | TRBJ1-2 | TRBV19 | CASSFDWTGENGYTF | TGTGCCAGTAGTTTCGATTGGACAGGGGAAAATGGCTACACCTTC
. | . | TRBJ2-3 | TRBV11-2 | CASSPRGAGTDTQYF | TGTGCCAGCAGCCCCAGGGGGGCGGGCACAGATACGCAGTATTTT
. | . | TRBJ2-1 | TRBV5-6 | CASSTNLAPNEQFF | TGTGCCAGCAGCACCAATCTGGCACCGAATGAGCAGTTCTTC
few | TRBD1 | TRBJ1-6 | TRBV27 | CASGMDRRTLHF | TGTGCCAGCGGGATGGACAGGCGAACCCTCCACTTT
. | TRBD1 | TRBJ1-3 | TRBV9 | CASSPTGVSGNTIYF | TGTGCCAGCAGCCCAACAGGGGTTTCCGGAAACACCATATATTTT
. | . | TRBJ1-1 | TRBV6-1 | CASSEQGPRVAFF | TGTGCCAGCAGTGAACAGGGACCCCGGGTAGCTTTCTTT
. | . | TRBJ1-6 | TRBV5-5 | CASTVVGTPLHF | TGTGCCAGCACAGTGGTGGGGACACCCCTCCACTTT
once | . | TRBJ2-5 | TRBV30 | CAWSGLETQYF | TGTGCCTGGAGTGGGTTAGAGACCCAGTACTTC
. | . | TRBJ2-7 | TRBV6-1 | CASSEVDGTAYEQYF | TGTGCCAGCAGTGAAGTCGATGGGACGGCCTACGAGCAGTACTTC